These 32 T cell receptor beta chains share one sample of origin, sequenced in a study of T-cell reconstitution after alpha-beta-depleted transplantation in children. TCRbeta library construction was performed incorporating unique molecular identifiers. One entry per CDR3 protein results from TCRdb running MiXCR on the PCR reads. The sample shows over 85,000 distinct CDR3 sequences, about a tenth of them seen only once. The sample in question was PBMCs from the stem cell graft donor, obtained from the stem cell graft. Every receptor here comes from a human donor who donated a stem cell graft to a child with acute lymphoblastic leukemia.

This clonotype was picked up many times. The chain links TRBV12-3 or TRBV12-4 to TRBJ1-1; maybe TRBD1 (5 bases). V dropped 7 bases and J dropped 5 bases, with 23 bases sitting between them. There are 16 residues in the CDR3. CDR3 sequence (DNA): TGTGCCAGCACCCCGAGGAGGGTCGCTGGGGGAACTGAAGCTTTCTTT. This codes for CASTPRRVAGGTEAFF.

This clonotype has a count of ten or more. The chain carries TRBV5-1 and TRBJ2-1; perhaps TRBD2 as D (5 bases). The germline V gene has CDR1 SGHRS and CDR2 YFSETQ. V was shortened by 0 bases and J by 3 bases, with 10 bases between the two germline ends. CDR3 length: 15 residues. CDR3 in amino acids: CASSLDGDSYNEQFF. The CDR3 bases are TGCGCCAGCAGCTTGGACGGGGATAGCTACAATGAGCAGTTCTTC.

The rearrangement joins TRBV19 to TRBJ2-3; D call uncertain. The CDR3 runs 14 residues. The germline V and J ends were trimmed by 3 bases and 2 bases, with 9 bases remaining between them. Germline CDR1 and CDR2: LNHDA and SQIVND (reference sequence). The CDR3 bases are TGTGCCAGTAGTATTCTCGGATCCACAGATACGCAGTATTTT. Translated, it gives CASSILGSTDTQYF.

At least ten counts were recorded for this clonotype. V is TRBV20-1 and J is TRBJ2-7, with 10 bases fitting TRBD1. The CDR3 totals 16 residues. Germline CDR1 is DFQATT and CDR2 is SNEGSKA (reference sequence). V gave up 1 base and J gave up 0 bases; unmatched junction bases: 6. The CDR3 sequence: CSARVVGQGHSYEQYF. The CDR3 DNA reads TGCAGTGCTAGAGTAGTGGGACAGGGGCACTCCTACGAGCAGTACTTC.

This clonotype was counted ten times or more. This chain connects TRBV6-6 to TRBJ2-7; a weak D match, TRBD1 (5 bases). The CDR3 sequence is 13 residues long. V was pared by 5 bases and J by 2 bases, with 10 bases between. Per germline, CDR1 MNHNY and CDR2 SVGAGI (reference sequence). For the CDR3, the DNA is TGTGCCAGCAGTGCGACAGACACCTACGAGCAGTACTTC. Protein: CASSATDTYEQYF.

This clonotype came up many times. This sequence joins TRBV12-3 or TRBV12-4 and TRBJ2-2; D gene unclear. Deletions cut 7 bases from V and 6 bases from J, with 15 bases between. This CDR3 has 14 amino acids. In nucleotides, the CDR3 is TGTGCCAGCACCCTGGCCGGGCGCGCCGGGGAGCTGTTTTTT. This sequence encodes CASTLAGRAGELFF.

This clonotype was found many times. The rearrangement links TRBV2 to TRBJ2-7; 7 positions match TRBD1. Trimming cost V 2 bases and J 2 bases; bases outside gene matches: 9. Germline CDR1 SNHLY, CDR2 FYNNEI. The CDR3 runs 16 residues. DNA for the CDR3: TGTGCCAGCAGTGAAACAGGGGCAAATCCCACCTACGAGCAGTACTTC. It encodes CASSETGANPTYEQYF. Drawing the rest from reference TRBV2 and TRBJ2-7, the complete variable domain is EPEVTQTPSHQVTQMGQEVILRCVPISNHLYFYWYRQILGQKVEFLVSFYNNEISEKSEIFDDQFSVERPDGSNFTLKIRSTKLEDSAMYFCASSETGANPTYEQYFGPGTRLTVT.

This clonotype was counted only a few times. The chain combines TRBV7-9 with TRBJ2-7; TRBD2 aligns across 13 bases. The CDR3 contains 17 residues. In germline, CDR1 is SEHNR, CDR2 FQNEAQ (reference sequence). The ends lost 2 bases at V and 1 base at J; junction bases unmatched: 5. The CDR3, as DNA: TGTGCCAGCAGCTTAATCACTAGCGGGAGGGAATCCTACGAGCAGTACTTC. It translates to CASSLITSGRESYEQYF.

This clonotype has at least ten counts. This sequence joins TRBV6-2 or TRBV6-3 and TRBJ1-1; D ambiguous. Germline-derived CDR1 and CDR2 are MNHEY and SVGEGT. The CDR3 loop spans 14 amino acids. The V gene lost 4 bases and the J gene lost 1 base, with 10 bases spanning the gap. The CDR3 sequence: CASSSDLANTEAFF. CDR3 nucleotides: TGTGCCAGCAGTTCGGATTTAGCGAACACTGAAGCTTTCTTT.

This clonotype was recorded many times. The chain links TRBV11-2 to TRBJ1-1; D is uncertain. Germline lookup yields CDR1 SGHAT and CDR2 FQNNGV. There are 16 residues in the CDR3. The V and J ends lost 5 bases and 4 bases respectively, with 20 bases between them. The CDR3: CASSPLSSVRGTEAFF. In DNA, the CDR3 is TGTGCCAGCAGCCCCCTAAGTAGCGTCCGCGGCACTGAAGCTTTCTTT.

This clonotype occurred many times. The V gene is TRBV29-1, the J gene TRBJ2-6; no reliable D call. The CDR3 loop spans 15 amino acids. Germline values: CDR1 SQVTM, CDR2 ANQGSEA. With 3 bases removed from V and 0 bases from J, the gap between germline ends came to 9 bases. The CDR3 region is CSVDPMDSGANVLTF. The CDR3 DNA reads as TGCAGCGTTGATCCCATGGACTCTGGGGCCAACGTCCTGACTTTC. Full variable domain (rest looked up from reference TRBV29-1 and TRBJ2-6): SAVISQKPSRDICQRGTSLTIQCQVDSQVTMMFWYRQQPGQSLTLIATANQGSEATYESGFVIDKFPISRPNLTFSTLTVSNMSPEDSSIYLCSVDPMDSGANVLTFGAGSRLTVL.

This clonotype was detected many times. The chain is built from TRBV19 and TRBJ2-5; the D gene is possibly TRBD2 (6 bases). V lost 10 bases and J lost 2, with 11 bases in between. The CDR3 loop spans 12 amino acids. Germline V lookup: CDR1 LNHDA, CDR2 SQIVND (reference sequence). CDR3: CATGRGQETQYF. The CDR3 region has the DNA TGTGCCACAGGACGGGGGCAAGAGACCCAGTACTTC.

At least ten counts were recorded for this clonotype. The J gene is TRBJ2-3, the V gene TRBV27, with unresolved D. CDR3 length equals 13 residues. Between the trimmed V and J ends, which lost 5 bases and 3 bases, there was a span of 9 bases. Per germline, CDR1 MNHEY and CDR2 SMNVEV (reference sequence). The CDR3 nucleotides read TGTGCCAGCAGTCCCCACCAGACAGATACGCAGTATTTT. Residues: CASSPHQTDTQYF.

This clonotype was detected many times. The chain is built from TRBV12-3 or TRBV12-4 and TRBJ2-1; D is tentatively TRBD1 or TRBD2 (5 bases each). V lost 1 base, J lost 2 bases, and 12 bases lay in between. This CDR3 is 16 amino acids long. The CDR3 coding sequence is TGTGCCAGCAGTTTAGTGTTCAGGGACGCCTACAATGAGCAGTTCTTC. It translates to CASSLVFRDAYNEQFF.

This clonotype appeared many times. V and J are TRBV5-1 and TRBJ1-1; D is possibly TRBD1 (6 bases). CDR1 SGHRS and CDR2 YFSETQ come from the germline V gene. This CDR3 is 15 amino acids long. Between the trimmed V and J ends, which lost 0 bases and 3 bases, there was a span of 12 bases. The CDR3 DNA follows: TGCGCCAGCAGCTTGGCCGAGGGGGGGTACACTGAAGCTTTCTTT. Translated, it gives CASSLAEGGYTEAFF.

This clonotype was detected ten times or more. The chain links TRBV25-1 to TRBJ1-2; D uncertain. The length of the CDR3 is 11 residues. The germline V gene encodes CDR1 MGHDK and CDR2 SYGVNS. Deletions cut 6 bases from V and 8 bases from J, with 10 bases between. The chain's CDR3 is CASSQNGGYTF. The CDR3, as DNA: TGTGCCAGCAGCCAGAACGGGGGCTACACCTTC.

This clonotype was seen many times. The rearrangement uses TRBV4-2 and TRBJ1-2; no definite D call. CDR3 length: 15 amino acids. Trimming left V 0 bases short and J 4 bases short, with 12 bases between. Germline V lookup: CDR1 LGHNA, CDR2 YNFKEQ. The CDR3 loop is CASSQDWSVSYGYTF. CDR3 bases: TGTGCCAGCAGCCAAGATTGGTCCGTGAGCTATGGCTACACCTTC.

There are many counts of this clonotype. This rearrangement joins TRBV29-1 to TRBJ2-2; a weak D match, TRBD2 (6 bases). Trimming took off 4 bases at V and 4 bases at J, with 10 bases between the two ends. CDR1 SQVTM and CDR2 ANQGSEA come from the germline V gene. The CDR3 sequence is 13 residues long. The CDR3 coding sequence is TGCAGCGTTGCCCGTAGCGGCACCGGGGAGCTGTTTTTT. Translating gives CSVARSGTGELFF.

This clonotype has ten or more counts. The CDR3 region has the DNA TGCAGTGCTCCGGGACAGGGGGCGCCTGGCTACACCTTC. Protein sequence: CSAPGQGAPGYTF. The gene calls are TRBV20-1 and TRBJ1-2; 12 bases align to TRBD1. CDR3 length equals 13 residues. The germline gives CDR1 DFQATT, CDR2 SNEGSKA (reference sequence). The V segment lost 5 bases and the J segment 7 bases; nucleotides outside the gene matches: 5.

The chain has TRBV29-1 and TRBJ1-4; D unresolved. This CDR3 has 14 amino acids. Germline V gives CDR1 SQVTM, CDR2 ANQGSEA. V shed 4 bases and J shed 0 bases, with 9 bases lying between them. The CDR3 nucleotides read TGCAGCGTTGGGTCGGGTGCAACTAATGAAAAACTGTTTTTT. Translated, it gives CSVGSGATNEKLFF.

This clonotype was seen ten or more times. This sequence joins TRBV6-2 or TRBV6-3 and TRBJ2-1, with 10 bases matching TRBD2. Looked up from germline, CDR1 is MNHEY and CDR2 is SVGEGT. With V trimmed by 7 bases and J by 8 bases, 2 bases remained unmatched. The CDR3 has 12 residues. The CDR3 DNA follows: TGTGCCAGCACTCTAGCGGGAGATGAGCAGTTCTTC. Translating gives CASTLAGDEQFF.

The chain couples TRBV30 to TRBJ2-7; 9 bases are a match to TRBD2. Losses at the gene ends were 5 bases for V and 4 bases for J; bases not matched to a gene: 9. The CDR3 runs to 14 residues. CDR1 and CDR2 from the germline V gene are GTSNPN and SVGIG (reference sequence). The CDR3 bases are TGTGCCTGGGACGATACTAGCGGGTCTTACGAGCAGTACTTC. Translated: CAWDDTSGSYEQYF.

This clonotype was counted ten times or more. This chain connects TRBV11-2 to TRBJ2-2; TRBD1 or TRBD2 may be the D gene (6 bases each). This CDR3 has 15 residues. Germline V gene lookup returns CDR1 SGHAT and CDR2 FQNNGV. V lost 6 bases, J lost 1 base, and 12 bases lay in between. The CDR3: CASRQGGMNTGELFF. The CDR3 DNA reads TGTGCCAGCAGACAGGGAGGAATGAACACCGGGGAGCTGTTTTTT.

The table lists this clonotype with many counts. The rearrangement uses TRBV12-3 or TRBV12-4 and TRBJ2-5; no reliable D call. Deletions cut 1 base from V and 5 bases from J, with 11 bases between. CDR3 length: 14 amino acids. CDR3 sequence reads: CASSLGRLRETQYF. Here the CDR3 DNA reads TGTGCCAGCAGTTTAGGTCGGCTCCGGGAGACCCAGTACTTC.

Note on this clonotype: Since a much larger clone is just one base distant, this may be a read error. The CDR3 coding sequence is TGTGCCAGCGGCCCAGGTGGCCTTGGCAATCAGCCCCAGCATTTT. This codes for CASGPGGLGNQPQHF. V usage is TRBV4-2 and J usage is TRBJ1-5; unclear D gene. CDR1 is LGHNA, CDR2 YNFKEQ, per germline. The V end was cut by 8 bases, the J end by 2 bases, with 16 bases between. CDR3 length: 15 residues.

This clonotype appeared many times. This chain uses TRBV3-1 with TRBJ2-3; D is perhaps TRBD1 (5 bases). Trimming shortened V by 3 bases and J by 5 bases, and 18 bases separated the two germline ends. The CDR3 runs to 16 residues. Germline lookup yields CDR1 LGHDT and CDR2 YNNKEL (reference sequence). CDR3 sequence: CASSQVWGQKGDTQYF. The CDR3 DNA reads TGTGCCAGCAGCCAGGTATGGGGCCAGAAAGGAGATACGCAGTATTTT.

This clonotype appeared many times. The chain is built from TRBV6-2 or TRBV6-3 and TRBJ2-3, with 9 bases fitting TRBD1. The V gene end was trimmed by 0 bases and the J gene end by 4 bases; junction bases not matched to a gene: 5. The CDR3 loop spans 16 amino acids. CDR1 and CDR2 from the germline V gene are MNHEY and SVGEGT. CDR3 amino acids: CASSYSGQGRADTQYF. CDR3 nucleotide sequence: TGTGCCAGCAGTTACTCGGGACAGGGACGAGCAGATACGCAGTATTTT.

This chain links TRBV20-1 with TRBJ2-3; D perhaps matches TRBD2 (6 bases). Looked up from germline, CDR1 is DFQATT and CDR2 is SNEGSKA (reference sequence). Trimming shortened V by 4 bases and J by 0 bases, and 11 bases separated the two germline ends. The CDR3 contains 14 residues. In DNA form, the CDR3 reads TGCAGTGCTATTACGGGAGCTAGCACAGATACGCAGTATTTT. Translation gives CSAITGASTDTQYF.

This clonotype was seen repeatedly, ten times or more. The rearrangement links TRBV20-1 to TRBJ2-2, with 8 bases fitting TRBD1. CDR3 size: 15 residues. Germline V CDR1 and CDR2: DFQATT, SNEGSKA (reference sequence). V lost 7 bases and J lost 3; bases outside the gene matches: 10. CDR3 DNA sequence: TGCAGTGTCAAACGTGACAGGGGTTACACCGGGGAGCTGTTTTTT. It yields the protein CSVKRDRGYTGELFF.

This clonotype came up many times. This chain links TRBV5-1 with TRBJ2-2; TRBD1 agrees at 7 bases. Germline-derived CDR1 and CDR2 are SGHRS and YFSETQ. With 2 bases clipped from V and 4 bases from J, the junction kept 5 bases outside the gene matches. CDR3 length: 15 amino acids. The CDR3 nucleotides are TGCGCCAGCAGCTTAGACAGGGTCCGCACCGGGGAGCTGTTTTTT. This sequence encodes CASSLDRVRTGELFF.

This clonotype was observed at least ten times. The J gene is TRBJ2-3, the V gene TRBV7-9; TRBD2 is a possible D gene (5 bases). Germline V gene data show CDR1 as SEHNR and CDR2 as FQNEAQ (reference sequence). Trimming cost V 3 bases and J 3 bases, with 10 bases left between them. The CDR3 spans 14 residues. CDR3 bases: TGTGCCAGCAGCTTGGAGGTTGTAACAGATACGCAGTATTTT. It encodes CASSLEVVTDTQYF.

This clonotype was counted only a few times. The chain has TRBV18 and TRBJ1-1; D ambiguous. The CDR3 loop spans 14 amino acids. Trimming took 0 bases from V and 4 from J, leaving 9 bases between them. The germline CDR1 and CDR2 sequences are KGHSH and LQKENI. CDR3 sequence (DNA): TGTGCCAGCTCACCACCAAGGGATGGCACTGAAGCTTTCTTT. Its translation is CASSPPRDGTEAFF.